This T cell receptor (beta chain) originates from a study of T cell clusters in autoimmune cytopenias. One tube held mixed TRB-A and TRB-B primer pools for touch-down PCR. From the multiplex PCR reads, TCRdb lists one entry per CDR3 protein and no DNA. Its listing shows approximately 530 distinct CDR3 sequences. The study's findings and limits: The cluster-lack signature was not seen for secondary cytopenia versus chronic lymphocytic leukemia.

This clonotype shows up as medium-sized by frequency. Its matching antigen is unknown. Tens of thousands of genome equivalents of blood DNA were amplified for TRB. The CDR3 is made up of 13 amino acids. Germline loops: CDR1 KGHDR, CDR2 SFDVKD. The sample taken for sequencing was peripheral blood. The TCR comes from a human donor with an autoimmune cytopenia or autoimmune hepatitis (not recorded which). The V call is TRBV24-1, the J call TRBJ1-2; TCRdb designates TRBD1, a call that cannot be tested without DNA. The chain's CDR3 is CATSDLQDYGYTF.